This entry lists 9 T cell receptor beta chains sequenced from one sample in a study of cytomegalovirus exposure and HLA in healthy donors. The table came from immunoSEQ multiplex PCR; TCRdb's copy has only in-frame clones and leaves some out. Of some 250,000 clones in the sample, around 87% were seen once. Input material: PBMCs. The receptor set was obtained from a woman younger than 30 in good health and CMV-seronegative.

The J gene is TRBJ2-6, the V gene TRBV18, with TRBD1 identical over 10 bases. The V gene's germline CDR1 is KGHSH and CDR2 LQKENI. Losses at the gene ends were 6 bases for V and 1 base for J; bases not matched to a gene: 3. The CDR3 totals 16 residues. The CDR3 region has the DNA TGTGCCAGCTCCCCGGGACAGGGGTCTGGGGCCAACGTCCTGACTTTC. This codes for CASSPGQGSGANVLTF.

The chain is built from TRBV2 and TRBJ1-2, with 9 bases fitting TRBD1. Germline CDR1 is SNHLY and CDR2 is FYNNEI. V was pared by 1 base and J by 3 bases, with 0 bases of the junction left unmatched. CDR3 size: 14 residues. The CDR3 coding sequence is TGTGCCAGCAGTGAAGGGACAGGGGACTATGGCTACACCTTC. Amino acid sequence: CASSEGTGDYGYTF.

The chain uses TRBV10-2 and TRBJ1-2; perhaps TRBD1 as D (5 bases). V gave up 9 bases and J gave up 0 bases, with 11 bases separating them. The germline CDR1 and CDR2 sequences are WSHSY and SAAADI. The CDR3 length is 13 residues. CDR3 nucleotides: TGCGCCAGTGTCGGGGGAGCTAACTATGGCTACACCTTC. It yields the protein CASVGGANYGYTF.

The rearrangement joins TRBV5-1 to TRBJ2-3; 9 nucleotides agree with TRBD1. This CDR3 has 16 amino acids. V dropped 4 bases and J dropped 1; count of bases not matched to a gene: 7. Per germline, CDR1 SGHRS and CDR2 YFSETQ. CDR3 residues: CASSPGQGGGTDTQYF. CDR3 bases: TGCGCCAGCAGCCCGGGACAGGGAGGCGGCACAGATACGCAGTATTTT.

The rearrangement uses TRBV7-6 and TRBJ2-7, with D tentatively TRBD2 (6 bases). The CDR3 totals 15 residues. The germline V gene has CDR1 SGHVS and CDR2 FNYEAQ. With 0 bases removed from V and 4 bases from J, the gap between germline ends came to 13 bases. The CDR3 region is CASSLAEGLRYEQYF. CDR3 DNA: TGTGCCAGCAGCTTAGCGGAGGGCTTGAGGTACGAGCAGTACTTC.

The V call is TRBV29-1, the J call TRBJ2-1; 9 bases agree with TRBD1. The CDR3 consists of 13 residues. Germline values: CDR1 SQVTM, CDR2 ANQGSEA. Losses at the gene ends were 7 bases for V and 5 bases for J; bases not matched to a gene: 6. DNA for the CDR3: TGCAGCGCTGCCCGGACAGGGGACAATGAGCAGTTCTTC. Protein product: CSAARTGDNEQFF.

V usage is TRBV18 and J usage is TRBJ2-3; D not certain. The CDR3 contains 11 residues. Deletions cut 3 bases from V and 6 bases from J, with 4 bases between. Germline-derived CDR1 and CDR2 are KGHSH and LQKENI. CDR3 protein: CASSPRDTQYF. The CDR3 bases are TGTGCCAGCTCACCCCGGGATACGCAGTATTTT.

This clone appeared a single time. The rearrangement uses TRBV14 and TRBJ2-7; D is possibly TRBD2 (5 bases). The CDR3 runs to 14 residues. Trimming shortened V by 1 base and J by 6 bases, and 13 bases separated the two germline ends. CDR1 is SGHDN and CDR2 is FVKESK in the germline V gene. CDR3 DNA: TGTGCCAGCAGCCAAGTGGGAGCAGTGGGCGAGCAGTACGTC. Translated, it gives CASSQVGAVGEQYV.

The V and J genes are TRBV11-2 and TRBJ2-2, with TRBD1 identical over 7 bases. Germline assignment: CDR1 SGHAT and CDR2 FQNNGV. The CDR3 contains 16 residues. After removal of 5 bases from V and 2 bases from J, the junction contained 8 bases not matched to a gene. CDR3: CASSDRARTNTGELFF. The CDR3, as DNA: TGTGCCAGCAGCGACAGGGCTCGAACCAACACCGGGGAGCTGTTTTTT. The full variable domain, with the rest looked up from reference TRBV11-2 and TRBJ2-2, is EAGVAQSPRYKIIEKRQSVAFWCNPISGHATLYWYQQILGQGPKLLIQFQNNGVVDDSQLPKDRFSAERLKGVDSTLKIQPAKLEDSAVYLCASSDRARTNTGELFFGEGSRLTVL.